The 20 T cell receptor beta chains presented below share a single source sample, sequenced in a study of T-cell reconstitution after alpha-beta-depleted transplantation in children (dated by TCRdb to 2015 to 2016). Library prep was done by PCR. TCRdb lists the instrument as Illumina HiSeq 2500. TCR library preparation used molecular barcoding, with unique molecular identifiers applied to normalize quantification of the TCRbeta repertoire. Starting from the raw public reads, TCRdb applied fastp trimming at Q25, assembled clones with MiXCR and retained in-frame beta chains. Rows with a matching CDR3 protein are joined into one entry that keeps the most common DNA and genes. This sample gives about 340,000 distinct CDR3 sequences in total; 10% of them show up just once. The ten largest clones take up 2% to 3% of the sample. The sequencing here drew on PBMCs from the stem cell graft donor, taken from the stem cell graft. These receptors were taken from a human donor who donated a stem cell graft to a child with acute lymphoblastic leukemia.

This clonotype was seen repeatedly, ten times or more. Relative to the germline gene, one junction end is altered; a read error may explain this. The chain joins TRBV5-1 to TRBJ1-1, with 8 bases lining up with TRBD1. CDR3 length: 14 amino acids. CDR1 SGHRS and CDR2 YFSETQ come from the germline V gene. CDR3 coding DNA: TGTGCCAGCAGCTTGGGGCAGGGGGCCGGTGAAGCTTTCTTT. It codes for CASSLGQGAGEAFF. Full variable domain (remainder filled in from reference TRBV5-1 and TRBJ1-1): KAGVTQTPRYLIKTRGQQVTLSCSPISGHRSVSWYQQTPGQGLQFLFEYFSETQRNKGNFPGRFSGRQFSNSRSEMNVSTLELGDSALYLCASSLGQGAGEAFFGQGTRLTVV.

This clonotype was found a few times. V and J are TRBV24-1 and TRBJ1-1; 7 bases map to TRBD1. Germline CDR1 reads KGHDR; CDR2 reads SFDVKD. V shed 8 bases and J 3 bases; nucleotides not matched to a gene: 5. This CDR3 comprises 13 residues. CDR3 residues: CATNRGPDTEAFF. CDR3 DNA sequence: TGTGCCACCAACAGGGGTCCGGACACTGAAGCTTTCTTT.

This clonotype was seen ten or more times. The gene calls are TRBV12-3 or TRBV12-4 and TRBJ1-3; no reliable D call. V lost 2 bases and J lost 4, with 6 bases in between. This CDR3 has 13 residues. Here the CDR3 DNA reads TGTGCCAGCAGTTTAAACGCCGGAAACACCATATATTTT. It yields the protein CASSLNAGNTIYF.

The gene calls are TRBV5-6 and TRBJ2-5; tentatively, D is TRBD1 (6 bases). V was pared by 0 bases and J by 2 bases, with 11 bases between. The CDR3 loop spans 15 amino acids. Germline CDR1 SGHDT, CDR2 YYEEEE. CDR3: CASSLARGLQETQYF. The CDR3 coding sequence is TGTGCCAGCAGCTTGGCCAGGGGCTTACAAGAGACCCAGTACTTC.

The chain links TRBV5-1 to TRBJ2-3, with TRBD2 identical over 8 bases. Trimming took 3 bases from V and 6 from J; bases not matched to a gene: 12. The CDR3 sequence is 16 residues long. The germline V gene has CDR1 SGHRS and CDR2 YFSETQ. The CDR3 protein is CASSWSGGRTADTQYF. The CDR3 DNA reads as TGCGCCAGCAGCTGGAGCGGCGGGAGGACCGCCGATACGCAGTATTTT.

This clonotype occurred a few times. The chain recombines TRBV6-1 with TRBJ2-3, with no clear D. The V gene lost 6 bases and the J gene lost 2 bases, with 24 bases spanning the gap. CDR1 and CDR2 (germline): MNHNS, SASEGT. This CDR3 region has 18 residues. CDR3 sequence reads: CASSRMGNQARYTDTQYF. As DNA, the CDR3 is TGTGCCAGCAGCCGAATGGGCAATCAAGCACGATACACAGATACGCAGTATTTT.

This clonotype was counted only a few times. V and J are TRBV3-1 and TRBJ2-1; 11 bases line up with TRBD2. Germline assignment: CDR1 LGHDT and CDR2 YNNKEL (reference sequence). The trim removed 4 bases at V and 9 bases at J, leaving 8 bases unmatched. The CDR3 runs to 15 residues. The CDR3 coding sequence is TGTGCCAGCAGCCCCGGGACTAGCGGATGGAGTGAGCAGTTCTTC. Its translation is CASSPGTSGWSEQFF.

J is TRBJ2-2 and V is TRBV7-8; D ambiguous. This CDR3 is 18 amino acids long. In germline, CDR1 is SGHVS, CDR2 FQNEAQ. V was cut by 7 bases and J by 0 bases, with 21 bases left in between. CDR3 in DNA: TGTGCCAGCACCTCCCCCCTAGGACGGGTTGCGAACACCGGGGAGCTGTTTTTT. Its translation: CASTSPLGRVANTGELFF.

CDR3 nucleotide sequence: TGTGCCAGCAGCTTAGCGCGGAGCGGGAGAGATATAAACTACGAGCAGTACTTC. It translates to CASSLARSGRDINYEQYF. The gene calls are TRBV7-6 and TRBJ2-7; 8 bases agree with TRBD2. V was clipped by 0 bases and J by 3 bases; unmatched bases: 13. In germline, CDR1 is SGHVS, CDR2 FNYEAQ. CDR3 length equals 18 residues.

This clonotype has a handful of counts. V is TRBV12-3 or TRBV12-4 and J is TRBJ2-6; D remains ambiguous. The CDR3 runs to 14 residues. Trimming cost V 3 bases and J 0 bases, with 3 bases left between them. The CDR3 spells CASSFFSGANVLTF. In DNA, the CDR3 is TGTGCCAGCAGTTTCTTCTCTGGGGCCAACGTCCTGACTTTC.

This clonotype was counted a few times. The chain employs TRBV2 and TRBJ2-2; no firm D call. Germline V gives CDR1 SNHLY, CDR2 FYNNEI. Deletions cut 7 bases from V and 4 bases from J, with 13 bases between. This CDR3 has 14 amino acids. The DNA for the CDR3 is TGTGCCAGCACCCTCAGGATGGGCACCGGGGAGCTGTTTTTT. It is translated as CASTLRMGTGELFF.

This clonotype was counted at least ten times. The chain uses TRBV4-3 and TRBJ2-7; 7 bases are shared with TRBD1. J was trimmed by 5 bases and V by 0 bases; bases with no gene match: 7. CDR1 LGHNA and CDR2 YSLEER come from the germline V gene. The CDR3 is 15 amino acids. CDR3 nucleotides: TGCGCCAGCAGCCAAGATCGCAGGGGGTTCGACGAGCAGTACTTC. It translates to CASSQDRRGFDEQYF.

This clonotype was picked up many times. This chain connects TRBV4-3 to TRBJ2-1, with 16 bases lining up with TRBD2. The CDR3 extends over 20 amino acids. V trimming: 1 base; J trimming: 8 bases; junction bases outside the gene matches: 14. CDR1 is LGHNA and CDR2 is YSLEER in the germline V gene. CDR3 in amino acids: CASSQVGLAGGPIPNDEQFF. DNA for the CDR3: TGCGCCAGCAGCCAAGTGGGACTAGCGGGAGGGCCGATCCCCAACGATGAGCAGTTCTTC.

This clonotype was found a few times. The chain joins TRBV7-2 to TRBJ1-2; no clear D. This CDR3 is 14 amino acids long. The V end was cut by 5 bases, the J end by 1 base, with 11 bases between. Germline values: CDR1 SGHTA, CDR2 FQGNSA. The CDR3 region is CASSPGGRNYGYTF. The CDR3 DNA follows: TGTGCCAGCAGCCCCGGAGGCCGTAACTATGGCTACACCTTC.

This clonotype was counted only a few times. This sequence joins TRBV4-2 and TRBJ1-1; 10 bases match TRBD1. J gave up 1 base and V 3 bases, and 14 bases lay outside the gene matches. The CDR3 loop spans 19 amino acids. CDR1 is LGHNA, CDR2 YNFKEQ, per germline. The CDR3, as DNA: TGTGCCAGCAGCCATCCGAGGACAGGGGGATCCTGGGCGAACACTGAAGCTTTCTTT. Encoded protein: CASSHPRTGGSWANTEAFF.

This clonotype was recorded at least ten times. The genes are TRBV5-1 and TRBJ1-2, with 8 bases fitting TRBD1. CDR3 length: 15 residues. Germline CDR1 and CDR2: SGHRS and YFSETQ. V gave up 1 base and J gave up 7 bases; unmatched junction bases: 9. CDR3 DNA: TGCGCCAGCAGCTTGTTGTCAGGACAGGGTCGTGGCTACACCTTC. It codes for CASSLLSGQGRGYTF.

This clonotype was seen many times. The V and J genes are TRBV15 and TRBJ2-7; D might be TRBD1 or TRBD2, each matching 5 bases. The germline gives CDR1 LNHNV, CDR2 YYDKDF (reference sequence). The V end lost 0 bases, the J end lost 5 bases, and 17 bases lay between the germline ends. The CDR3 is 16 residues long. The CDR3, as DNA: TGTGCCACCAGCAGAGAACGGGGCAATCCGGGAAACGAGCAGTACTTC. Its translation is CATSRERGNPGNEQYF.

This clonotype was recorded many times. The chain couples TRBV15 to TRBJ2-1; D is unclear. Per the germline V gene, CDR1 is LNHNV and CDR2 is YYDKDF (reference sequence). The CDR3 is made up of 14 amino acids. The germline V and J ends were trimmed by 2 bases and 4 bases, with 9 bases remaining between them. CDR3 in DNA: TGTGCCACCAGCAGACAGCAGCATTACAATGAGCAGTTCTTC. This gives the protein CATSRQQHYNEQFF.

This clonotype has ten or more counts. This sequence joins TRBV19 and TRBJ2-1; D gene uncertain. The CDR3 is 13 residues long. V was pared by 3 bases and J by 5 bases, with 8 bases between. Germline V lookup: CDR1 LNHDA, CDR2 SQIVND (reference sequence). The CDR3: CASSIQRNNEQFF. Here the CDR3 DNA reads TGTGCCAGTAGTATTCAACGGAACAATGAGCAGTTCTTC.

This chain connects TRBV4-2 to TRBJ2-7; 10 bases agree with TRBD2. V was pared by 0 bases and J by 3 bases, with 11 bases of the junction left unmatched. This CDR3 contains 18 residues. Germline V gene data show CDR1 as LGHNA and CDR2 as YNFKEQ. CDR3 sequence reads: CASSQDESGRAVVYEQYF. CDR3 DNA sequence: TGTGCCAGCAGCCAAGATGAAAGCGGGAGGGCCGTCGTCTACGAGCAGTACTTC.